Following are 5 T cell receptor beta chains from one sample sequenced in a study of graft-versus-host responses after intestinal transplantation. Clones were read by immunoSEQ multiplex PCR, and TCRdb kept only the in-frame ones, dropping some. The table includes more than 80,000 clones, around nine tenths detected once. Which antigens these TCRs recognize remains unknown. Sequenced material: unstimulated CD4+ T cells sorted from spleen or lymph node cells, taken before intestinal transplant. The receptors here all came from a human donor who received an intestinal transplant.

The CDR3 nucleotides are TGTGCCAGCAGCTTACGTAGCGGGGGGAGCTCCTACAATGAGCAGTTCTTC. Encoded protein: CASSLRSGGSSYNEQFF. The rearrangement joins TRBV13 to TRBJ2-1; 10 bases line up with TRBD2. The CDR3 spans 17 residues. CDR1 and CDR2 (germline): PRHDT, FYEKMQ (reference sequence). J was trimmed by 0 bases and V by 2 bases; bases with no gene match: 4.

The chain is built from TRBV6-4 and TRBJ2-1, with TRBD1 as a possible D gene (6 bases). Germline CDR1 and CDR2: MRHNA and SNTAGT. CDR3 length: 13 amino acids. The ends were cut back, 5 bases at V and 8 bases at J, with 13 bases in the middle. CDR3 DNA: TGTGCCAGCAGTCGAGTACAGGGCTATGAGCAGTTCTTC. Translating it yields CASSRVQGYEQFF.

The chain recombines TRBV6-5 with TRBJ2-7; 8 nucleotides agree with TRBD2. Losses at the gene ends were 6 bases for V and 6 bases for J; bases not matched to a gene: 10. CDR3 length: 14 residues. CDR1 and CDR2 (germline): MNHEY, SVGAGI. This CDR3 is CASSRAGVQSEQYF. The CDR3 DNA follows: TGTGCCAGCAGCCGAGCGGGAGTACAGAGCGAGCAGTACTTC.

The V gene is TRBV2, the J gene TRBJ2-7; no definite D call. The V and J ends lost 2 bases and 1 base respectively, with 3 bases between them. CDR1 is SNHLY, CDR2 FYNNEI, per germline. The CDR3 covers 12 residues. The CDR3 here is CASSERSYEQYF. In DNA form, the CDR3 reads TGTGCCAGCAGTGAACGGTCCTACGAGCAGTACTTC. The variable domain in full, with the rest retrieved from reference TRBV2 and TRBJ2-7, is EPEVTQTPSHQVTQMGQEVILRCVPISNHLYFYWYRQILGQKVEFLVSFYNNEISEKSEIFDDQFSVERPDGSNFTLKIRSTKLEDSAMYFCASSERSYEQYFGPGTRLTVT.

The rearrangement links TRBV10-1 to TRBJ2-5; tentative D call: TRBD1 (5 bases). Trimming took off 8 bases at V and 2 bases at J, with 12 bases between the two ends. Germline assignment: CDR1 WNHNN and CDR2 SYGVQD (reference sequence). The CDR3 totals 13 residues. The CDR3 reads CASYNDRQETQYF. The CDR3 nucleotides read TGCGCCAGCTACAATGACAGACAAGAGACCCAGTACTTC.